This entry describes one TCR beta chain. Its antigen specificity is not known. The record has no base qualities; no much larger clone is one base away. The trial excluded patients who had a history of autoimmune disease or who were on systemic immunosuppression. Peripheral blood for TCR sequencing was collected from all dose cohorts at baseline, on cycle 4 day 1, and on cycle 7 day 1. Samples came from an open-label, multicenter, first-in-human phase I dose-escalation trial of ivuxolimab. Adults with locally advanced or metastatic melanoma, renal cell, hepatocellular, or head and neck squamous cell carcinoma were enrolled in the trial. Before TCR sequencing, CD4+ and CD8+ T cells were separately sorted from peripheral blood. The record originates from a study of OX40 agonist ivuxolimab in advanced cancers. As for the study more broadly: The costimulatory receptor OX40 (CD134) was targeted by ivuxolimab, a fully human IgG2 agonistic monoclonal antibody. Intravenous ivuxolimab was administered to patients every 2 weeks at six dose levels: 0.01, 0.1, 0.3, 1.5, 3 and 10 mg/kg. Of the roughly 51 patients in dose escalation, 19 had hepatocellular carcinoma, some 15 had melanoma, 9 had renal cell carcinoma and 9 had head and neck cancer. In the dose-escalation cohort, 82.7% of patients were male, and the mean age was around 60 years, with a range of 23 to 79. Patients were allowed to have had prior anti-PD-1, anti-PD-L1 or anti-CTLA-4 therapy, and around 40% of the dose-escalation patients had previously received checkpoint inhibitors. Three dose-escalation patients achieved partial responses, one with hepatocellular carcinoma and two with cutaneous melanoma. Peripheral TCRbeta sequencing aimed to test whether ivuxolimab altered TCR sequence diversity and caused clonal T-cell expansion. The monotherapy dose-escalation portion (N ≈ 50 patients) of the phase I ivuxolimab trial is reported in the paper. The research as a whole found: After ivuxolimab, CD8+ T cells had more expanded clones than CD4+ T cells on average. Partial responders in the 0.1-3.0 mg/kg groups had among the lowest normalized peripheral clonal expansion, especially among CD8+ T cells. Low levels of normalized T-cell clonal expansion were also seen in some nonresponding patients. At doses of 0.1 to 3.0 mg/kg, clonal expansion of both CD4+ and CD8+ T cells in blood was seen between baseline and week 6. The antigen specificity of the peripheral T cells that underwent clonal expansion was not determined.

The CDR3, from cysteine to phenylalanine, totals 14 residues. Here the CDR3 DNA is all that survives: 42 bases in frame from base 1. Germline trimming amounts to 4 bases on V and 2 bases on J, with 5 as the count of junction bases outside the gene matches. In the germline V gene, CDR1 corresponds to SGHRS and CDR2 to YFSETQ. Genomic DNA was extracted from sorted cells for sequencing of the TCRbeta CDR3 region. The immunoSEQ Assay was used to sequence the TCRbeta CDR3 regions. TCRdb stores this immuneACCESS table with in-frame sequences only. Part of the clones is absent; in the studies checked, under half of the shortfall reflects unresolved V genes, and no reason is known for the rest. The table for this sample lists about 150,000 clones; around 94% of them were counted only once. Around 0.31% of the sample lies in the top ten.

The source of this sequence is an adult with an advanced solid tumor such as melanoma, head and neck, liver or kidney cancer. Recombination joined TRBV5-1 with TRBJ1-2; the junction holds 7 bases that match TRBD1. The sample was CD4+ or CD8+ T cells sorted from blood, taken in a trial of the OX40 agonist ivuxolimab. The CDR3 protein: CASSGETGNYGYTF. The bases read TGCGCCAGCAGCGGAGAGACAGGGAACTATGGCTACACCTTC. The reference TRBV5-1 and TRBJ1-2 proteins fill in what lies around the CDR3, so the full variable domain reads KAGVTQTPRYLIKTRGQQVTLSCSPISGHRSVSWYQQTPGQGLQFLFEYFSETQRNKGNFPGRFSGRQFSNSRSEMNVSTLELGDSALYLCASSGETGNYGYTFGSGTRLTVV.